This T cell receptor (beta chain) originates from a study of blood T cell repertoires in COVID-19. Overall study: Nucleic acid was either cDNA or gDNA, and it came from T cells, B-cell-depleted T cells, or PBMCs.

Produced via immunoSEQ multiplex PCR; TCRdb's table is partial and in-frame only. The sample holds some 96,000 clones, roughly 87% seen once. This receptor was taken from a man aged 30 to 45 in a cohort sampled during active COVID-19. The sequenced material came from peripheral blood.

CDR3 protein: CASSSSARIRAGELFF. The DNA of the CDR3 is TGTGCCAGCAGCTCATCAGCTAGAATCCGGGCCGGGGAGCTGTTTTTT. The chain carries TRBV5-4 and TRBJ2-2; D ambiguous. The length of the CDR3 is 16 residues. The germline V and J ends were trimmed by 3 bases and 6 bases, with 18 bases remaining between them. Germline-derived CDR1 and CDR2 are SGHNT and YYREEE (reference sequence). The variable domain in full, completed from reference TRBV5-4 and TRBJ2-2, reads ETGVTQSPTHLIKTRGQQVTLRCSSQSGHNTVSWYQQALGQGPQFIFQYYREEENGRGNFPPRFSGLQFPNYSSELNVNALELDDSALYLCASSSSARIRAGELFFGEGSRLTVL.